The rows below give T cell receptor beta chains drawn from one sample of a study of cytomegalovirus exposure and HLA in healthy donors. Profiling relied on immunoSEQ multiplex PCR, and the TCRdb table lists in-frame clones only, not all of them. The table shows about 140,000 clones, with approximately 80% occurring only once. Sequencing used PBMCs. The receptors were gathered from a middle-aged woman in good health and CMV-seropositive. Each CDR3 is given with its conserved first and last residue. Fields, in order: V gene, CDR3 length, D gene, clone size, J gene, CDR3 DNA, CDR3 protein. A D gene is named only where the DNA matches it firmly. Size values are once, few and many counts, or a class for expanded clones, and some rows have none.

TRBV18	13	NA	few	TRBJ2-7	TGTGCCAGCTCACCACTCGGTCAATACGAGCAGTACTTC	CASSPLGQYEQYF
TRBV10-2	12	NA	NA	TRBJ1-1	TGCGCCAGCAGTGAGGGGGGGGCTGAAGCTTTCTTT	CASSEGGAEAFF
TRBV4-1	16	NA	NA	TRBJ1-1	TGCGCCAGCAGCCAAGATGGCCAGGGATGGAACACTGAAGCTTTCTTT	CASSQDGQGWNTEAFF
TRBV6-1	15	TRBD1	NA	TRBJ2-7	TGTGCCAGCAGGATGAAGGGACAGGGGTCCCACGAGCAGTACTTC	CASRMKGQGSHEQYF
TRBV19	14	NA	NA	TRBJ2-1	TGTGCCAGTGCCGAGACTAGCTCCTACAATGAGCAGTTCTTC	CASAETSSYNEQFF
TRBV19	14	TRBD2	once	TRBJ2-7	TGTGCCAGTAGTGAACTAGCGGGGTTCTACGAGCAGTACTTC	CASSELAGFYEQYF
TRBV18	14	TRBD1	NA	TRBJ1-5	TGTGCCAGCTCACCACGACAGGGAAATCAGCCCCAGCATTTT	CASSPRQGNQPQHF
TRBV28	15	TRBD1	few	TRBJ2-7	TGTGCCAGCAGTCAAACCGGGACAGGGAATAAGGGGCAGTACTTC	CASSQTGTGNKGQYF
TRBV7-3	13	NA	few	TRBJ1-5	TGTGCCAGCTCTCCAGGGGGCAATCAGCCCCAGCATTTT	CASSPGGNQPQHF
TRBV9	15	TRBD2	NA	TRBJ2-1	TGTGCCAGCAGCCGACTAGCGGACGGTTACAATGAGCAGTTCTTC	CASSRLADGYNEQFF
TRBV28	15	TRBD1	once	TRBJ2-2	TGTGCCAGCACACCGGGACAGGGGTACACCGGGGAGCTGTTTTTT	CASTPGQGYTGELFF
TRBV7-2	12	NA	NA	TRBJ2-4	TGTGCCAGCAGCTTGAACGGTAACATTCAGTACTTC	CASSLNGNIQYF
TRBV19	16	NA	NA	TRBJ2-2	TGTGCCAGTAGTTCATTGACAGTGGTCGACACCGGGGAGCTGTTTTTT	CASSSLTVVDTGELFF
TRBV27	16	NA	NA	TRBJ1-5	TGTGCCAGCAGACCCTGGACACGACACAGCAATCAGCCCCAGCATTTT	CASRPWTRHSNQPQHF
TRBV7-2	12	NA	NA	TRBJ1-5	TGTGCCAGCAGCTTAGACCTCTCGAGCCAGCATTTT	CASSLDLSSQHF
TRBV5-1	15	TRBD2	NA	TRBJ2-3	TGCGCCAGCAGCTTTCAAGCGGGAGTTGCAGATACGCAGTATTTT	CASSFQAGVADTQYF
TRBV9	13	NA	few	TRBJ2-2	TGTGCCAGCAGCGGAGCGAACACCGGGGAGCTGTTTTTT	CASSGANTGELFF
TRBV7-2	12	NA	NA	TRBJ2-2	TGTGCCAGCAGCCTCGGCACCGGGGAGCTGTTTTTT	CASSLGTGELFF
TRBV11-2	13	NA	once	TRBJ1-2	TGTGCCAGCACCTTAACGGGGTCTTATGGCTACACCTTC	CASTLTGSYGYTF
TRBV25-1	13	NA	NA	TRBJ1-1	TGTGCCAGCAGTGATACAGGGCACACTGAAGCTTTCTTT	CASSDTGHTEAFF
TRBV10-3	15	TRBD2	NA	TRBJ2-2	TGTGCCATCAGTATAGCGGGAGGGGACACCGGGGAGCTGTTTTTT	CAISIAGGDTGELFF
TRBV5-1	15	TRBD2	NA	TRBJ2-7	TGCGCCAGCCACCCCCGGGGGGGAGGCTCCTACGAGCAGTACTTC	CASHPRGGGSYEQYF
TRBV9	15	NA	few	TRBJ2-1	TGTGCCAGCAGCGTAACACCCGCACCCTACAATGAGCAGTTCTTC	CASSVTPAPYNEQFF
TRBV27	14	TRBD1	NA	TRBJ2-1	TGTGCCAGCAGTTTACAGGGGGTCTACAATGAGCAGTTCTTC	CASSLQGVYNEQFF
TRBV19	15	TRBD1	NA	TRBJ2-2	TGTGCCAGTAGCAAGGACAGGGGGCCCCCCGGGGAGCTGTTTTTT	CASSKDRGPPGELFF
TRBV9	14	TRBD2	NA	TRBJ2-7	TGTGCCAGCAGCGGCGGGGGGCAATCCTACGAGCAGTACTTC	CASSGGGQSYEQYF
TRBV7-9	15	NA	NA	TRBJ1-1	TGTGCCAGCAGCGCCCCAGGGCATAAGCACACTGAAGCTTTCTTT	CASSAPGHKHTEAFF
TRBV30	15	TRBD1	NA	TRBJ2-5	TGTGCCTGGAGCCTCGGCAGGGGGTTCCAAGAGACCCAGTACTTC	CAWSLGRGFQETQYF
TRBV29-1	12	NA	few	TRBJ1-2	TGCAGCGCGCGGGGGAGGTTACTCGGCTACACCTTC	CSARGRLLGYTF
TRBV28	13	TRBD1	NA	TRBJ1-1	TGTGCCGCCGGTGGGGACAGATACACTGAAGCTTTCTTT	CAAGGDRYTEAFF
TRBV4-1	13	NA	NA	TRBJ1-6	TGCGCCAGCAGCCAAGGAACAGGACCGCCCCTCCACTTT	CASSQGTGPPLHF
TRBV7-9	12	TRBD1	NA	TRBJ1-2	TGTGCCAGCAGTTCGCGACAGGGTGGCTACACCTTC	CASSSRQGGYTF
TRBV7-8	13	TRBD1	once	TRBJ1-5	TGTGCCAGCAGCGGGGACAGGGCTCAGCCCCAGCATTTT	CASSGDRAQPQHF
TRBV25-1	14	NA	NA	TRBJ2-1	TGTGCCAGCAGTGACACTCACCCTGACAATGAGCAGTTCTTC	CASSDTHPDNEQFF
TRBV30	14	TRBD1	NA	TRBJ2-1	TGTGCCTGGAGTGTGACAGGGCAACACGATGAGCAGTTCTTC	CAWSVTGQHDEQFF
TRBV2	14	NA	NA	TRBJ2-7	TGTGCCAGCAGCGCCCCGGAGTTGAGGTACGAGCAGTACTTC	CASSAPELRYEQYF
TRBV7-8	15	TRBD2	once	TRBJ2-7	TGTGCCAGCAGCTCGACTAGCGGGAGAATCTACGAGCAGTACTTC	CASSSTSGRIYEQYF
TRBV5-4	16	TRBD1	NA	TRBJ2-2	TGTGCCAGCAGCTTGGCCCGGTCAGGGGGCACCGGGGAGCTGTTTTTT	CASSLARSGGTGELFF